The 20 T cell receptor beta chains below come from one sample, sequenced in a study of T-cell memory formation after mild COVID-19. TCRdb passed the 5' RACE reads through MiXCR, listing each CDR3 protein once. The sample consists of fewer than 350,000 distinct CDR3 sequences, 15% of them appearing once. The sequencing sample was made of PBMCs or a T cell subset sorted from them (not recorded which). These receptors all come from a man aged 18 to 29 who had mild COVID-19 (a few samples of this study predate the infection). Cell type and time point are not known.

This clonotype was counted a few times. The chain carries TRBV4-3 and TRBJ2-2; D uncertain. V was pared by 0 bases and J by 2 bases, with 13 bases between. The CDR3 has 17 amino acids. Germline V gene lookup returns CDR1 LGHNA and CDR2 YSLEER. CDR3 nucleotides: TGCGCCAGCAGCCAAGATGAGTCCGGCAGCAACACCGGGGAGCTGTTTTTT. Encoded protein: CASSQDESGSNTGELFF.

This clonotype has only a few counts. CDR3 protein: CAISESTGIHEQYF. The CDR3 DNA reads as TGTGCCATCAGTGAGTCAACGGGGATCCACGAGCAGTACTTC. The genes are TRBV10-3 and TRBJ2-7; weak D call: TRBD2 (5 bases). CDR3 length: 14 amino acids. CDR1 and CDR2 (germline): ENHRY, SYGVKD. Trimming removed 0 bases from V and 5 bases from J, with 11 bases in between.

The genes are TRBV20-1 and TRBJ1-5, with D perhaps TRBD1 (6 bases). Germline-derived CDR1 and CDR2 are DFQATT and SNEGSKA (reference sequence). This CDR3 spans 17 amino acids. The V and J ends lost 5 bases and 0 bases respectively, with 20 bases between them. The chain's CDR3 is CSASRRVDRYSNQPQHF. DNA for the CDR3: TGCAGTGCTTCCCGTCGAGTGGACAGATATAGCAATCAGCCCCAGCATTTT.

The V gene is TRBV7-9, the J gene TRBJ2-1; 10 bases match TRBD2. CDR1 is SEHNR, CDR2 FQNEAQ, per germline (reference sequence). This CDR3 is 18 amino acids long. The J segment lost 3 bases and the V segment lost 5 bases, leaving 13 bases of the junction unmatched. The CDR3 loop reads CASSKSTSGTGNYNEQFF. The DNA for the CDR3 is TGTGCCAGCAGCAAGAGTACTAGCGGGACGGGTAACTACAATGAGCAGTTCTTC.

This clonotype has just a few counts. This rearrangement joins TRBV7-2 to TRBJ2-3, with D unresolved. Per the germline V gene, CDR1 is SGHTA and CDR2 is FQGNSA. V dropped 3 bases and J dropped 4 bases, with 11 bases sitting between them. This CDR3 has 14 amino acids. The CDR3 sequence: CASSFRRGPDTQYF. The CDR3 coding sequence is TGTGCCAGCAGCTTCCGTAGAGGCCCAGATACGCAGTATTTT.

The chain has TRBV7-6 and TRBJ2-7, with TRBD1 matching over 7 bases. Germline CDR1 is SGHVS and CDR2 is FNYEAQ. V was clipped by 5 bases and J by 5 bases; unmatched bases: 6. This CDR3 has 13 residues. The CDR3 spells CASSTSGGNEQYF. The CDR3 DNA is TGTGCCAGCAGCACCTCAGGGGGAAACGAGCAGTACTTC.

This clonotype has more than one count but fewer than ten. V gene TRBV20-1 combines with J gene TRBJ2-5; the D is unclear. CDR3 length: 15 residues. Germline V CDR1 and CDR2: DFQATT, SNEGSKA (reference sequence). Trimming left V 1 base short and J 5 bases short, with 17 bases between. The CDR3 loop reads CSARGQGAGRETQYF. CDR3 DNA sequence: TGCAGTGCTAGAGGCCAAGGTGCTGGCCGTGAGACCCAGTACTTC.

This clonotype has only a few counts. V is TRBV5-1 and J is TRBJ1-6; no clear D. Germline loops: CDR1 SGHRS, CDR2 YFSETQ. Trimming took 0 bases from V and 9 from J, leaving 7 bases between them. The CDR3 runs to 13 residues. Here the CDR3 reads CASSLGWGSPLHF. The CDR3 nucleotides read TGCGCCAGCAGCTTGGGCTGGGGTTCACCCCTCCACTTT.

This clonotype was observed many times. CDR3 in DNA: TGCAGTGCTAGAGATGGCGGACAAATTAATTCACCCCTCCACTTT. Amino acid sequence: CSARDGGQINSPLHF. This rearrangement joins TRBV20-1 to TRBJ1-6; D possibly corresponds to TRBD1 (5 bases). The CDR3 covers 15 residues. Germline assignment: CDR1 DFQATT and CDR2 SNEGSKA (reference sequence). V shed 0 bases and J shed 6 bases, with 12 bases lying between them.

This chain uses TRBV7-6 with TRBJ2-5, with D possibly matching TRBD2 (7 bases). The germline gives CDR1 SGHVS, CDR2 FNYEAQ. The CDR3 length is 17 residues. V gave up 0 bases and J gave up 4 bases, with 18 bases separating them. CDR3 bases: TGTGCCAGCAGCTTAGCGTCCCCGGGGGGCAGCGGAGAGACCCAGTACTTC. It specifies CASSLASPGGSGETQYF.

Comments on this clonotype: The CDR3 carries no conserved terminal phenylalanine or tryptophan, so it likely arises from a read error. The chain employs TRBV10-3 and TRBJ1-2; D unclear. Germline V CDR1 and CDR2: ENHRY, SYGVKD. Trimming left V 0 bases short and J 6 bases short, with 11 bases between. The length of the CDR3 is 14 residues. The CDR3 loop is CAISESRRGDGYTL. Here the CDR3 DNA reads TGTGCCATCAGTGAGTCTAGGCGCGGTGATGGCTACACCTTA.

This clonotype appeared once. This chain connects TRBV30 to TRBJ2-1; tentative D call: TRBD2 (5 bases). Germline CDR1 and CDR2: GTSNPN and SVGIG (reference sequence). The germline V and J ends were trimmed by 4 bases and 12 bases, with 13 bases remaining between them. The CDR3 extends over 11 amino acids. CDR3: CAWTRGLVQFF. DNA for the CDR3: TGTGCCTGGACTCGAGGACTTGTGCAGTTCTTC.

V is TRBV5-1 and J is TRBJ2-7, with 8 bases fitting TRBD2. Germline trimming cut 3 bases from V and 2 bases from J; bases unmatched to any gene: 4. This CDR3 is 14 amino acids long. In germline, CDR1 is SGHRS, CDR2 YFSETQ. This chain's CDR3 is CASSSGGGTYEQYF. For the CDR3, the DNA is TGCGCCAGCAGCTCCGGCGGGGGGACCTACGAGCAGTACTTC.

This clonotype turned up a few times. The chain uses TRBV7-2 and TRBJ2-7, with 8 bases lining up with TRBD1. The CDR3 loop spans 14 amino acids. The germline V gene encodes CDR1 SGHTA and CDR2 FQGNSA. Trimming at V came to 5 bases and at J to 5 bases, leaving 8 bases not matched to a gene. CDR3 residues: CASSKGQGRDEQYV. Here the CDR3 DNA reads TGTGCCAGCAGCAAAGGACAGGGCAGGGACGAGCAGTACGTC.

This clonotype was observed at least ten times. The V gene is TRBV5-1, the J gene TRBJ2-2, with D unresolved. V lost 1 base to trimming and J lost 3 bases, with 13 bases between them. Germline V gives CDR1 SGHRS, CDR2 YFSETQ. The CDR3 runs 16 residues. The CDR3 DNA reads as TGCGCCAGCAGCTTGTCAACTATTTCCCACACCGGGGAGCTGTTTTTT. This translates into CASSLSTISHTGELFF.

In its sample, this clonotype was seen a few times. CDR3 loop: CASSLGTGQVHEQYF. CDR3 sequence (DNA): TGTGCCAGCAGCTTAGGAACAGGTCAGGTCCACGAGCAGTACTTC. V gene TRBV7-9 combines with J gene TRBJ2-7; maybe TRBD1 (5 bases). Trimming pared 1 base from V and 5 bases from J, leaving 15 bases between. CDR1 SEHNR and CDR2 FQNEAQ come from the germline V gene (reference sequence). The CDR3 runs to 15 residues.

This clonotype was counted only a few times. This sequence joins TRBV9 and TRBJ2-3; TRBD2 might be the D (5 bases). This CDR3 contains 15 residues. CDR1 and CDR2 from the germline V gene are SGDLS and YYNGEE. V lost 3 bases, J lost 5 bases, and 16 bases lay in between. CDR3 residues: CASSARSGFRDTQYF. DNA of the CDR3: TGTGCCAGCAGCGCGCGTTCGGGGTTTCGAGATACGCAGTATTTT.

This clonotype has just a few counts. The chain joins TRBV6-5 to TRBJ2-7; D possibly corresponds to TRBD1 (5 bases). The germline V gene encodes CDR1 MNHEY and CDR2 SVGAGI. Trimming cost V 3 bases and J 5 bases, with 11 bases left between them. CDR3 length: 13 amino acids. Written as DNA, the CDR3 is TGTGCCAGCAGTTATCTGGGGCGTAACGAGCAGTACTTC. Translation: CASSYLGRNEQYF.

The chain has TRBV6-2 or TRBV6-3 and TRBJ2-7; D call uncertain. This CDR3 comprises 11 residues. V dropped 6 bases and J dropped 4 bases, with 7 bases sitting between them. CDR1 MNHEY and CDR2 SVGEGT come from the germline V gene. CDR3 protein: CASRPRYEQYV. The CDR3 DNA reads TGTGCCAGCAGGCCACGTTACGAGCAGTACGTC.

This clonotype was recorded many times. As DNA, the CDR3 is TGCGCCAGCAGCCAAGGTACAGGGGGTTCCTCCTACAATGAGCAGTTCTTC. Amino acids: CASSQGTGGSSYNEQFF. V and J are TRBV4-3 and TRBJ2-1, with 8 bases aligning to TRBD1. The CDR3 loop spans 17 amino acids. Germline V gene sequence: CDR1 LGHNA, CDR2 YSLEER. J gave up 0 bases and V 1 base, and 5 bases lay outside the gene matches.